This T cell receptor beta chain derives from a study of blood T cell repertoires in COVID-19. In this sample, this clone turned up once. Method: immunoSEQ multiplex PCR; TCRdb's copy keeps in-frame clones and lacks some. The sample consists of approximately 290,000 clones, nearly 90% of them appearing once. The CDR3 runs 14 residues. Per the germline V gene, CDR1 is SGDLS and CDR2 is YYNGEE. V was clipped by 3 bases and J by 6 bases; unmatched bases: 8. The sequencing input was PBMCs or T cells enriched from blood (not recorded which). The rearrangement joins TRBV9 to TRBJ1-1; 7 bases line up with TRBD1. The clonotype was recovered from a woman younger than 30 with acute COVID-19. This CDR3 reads CASSDDRESPEAFF. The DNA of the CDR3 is TGTGCCAGCAGCGACGACAGGGAATCGCCTGAAGCTTTCTTT. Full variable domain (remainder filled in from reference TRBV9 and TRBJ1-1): DSGVTQTPKHLITATGQRVTLRCSPRSGDLSVYWYQQSLDQGLQFLIQYYNGEERAKGNILERFSAQQFPDLHSELNLSSLELGDSALYFCASSDDRESPEAFFGQGTRLTVV.